Presented here are 2 T cell receptor beta chains from one specimen sequenced in a study of long-term antiretroviral therapy in people with HIV. The assay, immunoSEQ v3.0, was run at survey level. Using immunoSEQ multiplex PCR, the repertoire was profiled, and TCRdb retains in-frame clones only, with some absent. This sample yields roughly 19,000 clones, of which roughly 90% are seen a single time; over 4% belongs to the top ten. The specimen comprised unsorted PBMCs, sampled 2.1 years after starting antiretroviral therapy. The receptors originated from a man aged 18 to 29 with HIV.

The chain has TRBV11-2 and TRBJ2-7; a weak D match, TRBD1 (5 bases). The CDR3 totals 13 residues. V gave up 4 bases and J gave up 2 bases, with 9 bases separating them. CDR1 and CDR2 (germline): SGHAT, FQNNGV. The DNA of the CDR3 is TGTGCCAGCAGCTACGGACAAACCTACGAGCAGTACTTC. It yields the protein CASSYGQTYEQYF.

The CDR3 region has the DNA TGTGCCAGCAAAGGTCTGACTACCTCCTACGAGCAGTACTTC. It yields the protein CASKGLTTSYEQYF. The rearrangement uses TRBV21-1 and TRBJ2-7; the table assigns TRBD2, which was not confirmed against the DNA. TRBV21-1 is deemed a pseudogene. The CDR3 is 14 amino acids.